Reported below is one T cell receptor (beta chain). The antigen remains unidentified. This sample stems from a study of T cells in localized non-small cell lung cancer. Overall study findings and caveats: One tumor region alone was sequenced, and heterogeneity therefore remains possible. Longer survival (overall) was linked to higher T cell density in blood. Out of the top 100 tumor clones, a median roughly 50 were seen in adjacent lung. Uninvolved adjacent lung showed peak T cell clonality, exceeding tumor.

Clones were sequenced by immunoSEQ multiplex PCR, and TCRdb holds only the in-frame ones, with some missing. Among roughly 76,000 clones listed, over 60% were seen once. CDR3 size: 16 residues. The trim removed 3 bases at V and 4 bases at J, leaving 9 bases unmatched. Germline V lookup: CDR1 SEHNR, CDR2 FQNEAQ (reference sequence). Sequenced material: PBMCs, taken before any cancer treatment. The clonotype was recovered from a man between 40 and 75 years old with stage II squamous cell lung carcinoma. The gene calls are TRBV7-9 and TRBJ2-5; 9 bases are a match to TRBD2. DNA for the CDR3: TGTGCCAGCAGCTTTCTAGCGGGGCCCATAGGAGAGACCCAGTACTTC. The encoded protein is CASSFLAGPIGETQYF. The whole variable domain, remainder taken from reference TRBV7-9 and TRBJ2-5, is DTGVSQNPRHKITKRGQNVTFRCDPISEHNRLYWYRQTLGQGPEFLTYFQNEAQLEKSRLLSDRFSAERPKGSFSTLEIQRTEQGDSAMYLCASSFLAGPIGETQYFGPGTRLLVL.